A selection of T cell receptor beta chains follows, all from one sample in a study of OX40 agonist ivuxolimab in advanced cancers. Clones were read by immunoSEQ multiplex PCR, and TCRdb kept only the in-frame ones, dropping some. The table includes 50,000 to 60,000 clones, approximately 83% detected once. This specimen was CD4+ or CD8+ T cells sorted from blood, taken in a trial of the OX40 agonist ivuxolimab. The receptors originated from an adult with an advanced solid tumor such as melanoma, head and neck, liver or kidney cancer. CDR3s include the opening cysteine and the closing phenylalanine or tryptophan. D genes are given only for firm matches. Clone sizes are given selectively: once, few, many, or a class where the clone is expanded.

>-|TRBV7-8|TRBD1|TRBJ1-4
CASSLSGQGYEKLFF
TGTGCCAGCAGCTTATCGGGACAGGGATATGAAAAACTGTTTTTT
>-|TRBV29-1|-|TRBJ2-1
CSVASGPNEQFF
TGCAGCGTTGCATCCGGACCCAATGAGCAGTTCTTC
>-|TRBV5-1|TRBD2|TRBJ2-3
CASSPGLVSTDTQYF
TGCGCCAGCAGCCCGGGACTAGTCAGCACAGATACGCAGTATTTT
>-|TRBV2|-|TRBJ1-5
CASTSKSSNQPQHF
TGTGCCAGCACTAGTAAGAGTAGCAATCAGCCCCAGCATTTT
>-|TRBV2|-|TRBJ2-5
CASSRRGAKETQYF
TGTGCCAGCAGCAGGAGGGGGGCCAAAGAGACCCAGTACTTC
>-|TRBV19|TRBD1|TRBJ1-5
CASSMVDRGLGQPQHF
TGTGCCAGTAGTATGGTGGACAGGGGGCTGGGACAGCCCCAGCATTTT
>-|TRBV5-1|-|TRBJ2-7
CASSLFGTTYEQYF
TGCGCCAGCAGCTTGTTCGGGACAACCTACGAGCAGTACTTC
>-|TRBV2|TRBD1|TRBJ1-5
CASSPGTGGQPQHF
TGTGCCAGCAGTCCCGGGACAGGGGGTCAGCCCCAGCATTTT
>-|TRBV4-1|-|TRBJ2-1
CASSQDRAQGSYNEQFF
TGCGCCAGCAGCCAAGATCGAGCACAGGGATCCTACAATGAGCAGTTCTTC
>-|TRBV7-9|TRBD1|TRBJ2-1
CASSPPGGSYNEQFF
TGTGCCAGCAGCCCCCCAGGGGGCTCCTACAATGAGCAGTTCTTC
>once|TRBV10-3|-|TRBJ1-5
CAISKHGSASNQPQHF
TGTGCCATCAGTAAACATGGGTCAGCAAGCAATCAGCCCCAGCATTTT
>-|TRBV28|-|TRBJ2-2
CASSLFGAGELFF
-
>-|TRBV7-9|-|TRBJ1-4
CASSLLYTGTEGKLFF
TGTGCCAGCAGCTTATTGTATACGGGCACTGAGGGAAAACTGTTTTTT
>-|TRBV28|-|TRBJ2-5
CASSPTFPWGETQYF
TGTGCCAGCAGTCCCACCTTCCCTTGGGGAGAGACCCAGTACTTC
>-|TRBV13|-|TRBJ2-3
CASSLSSPLGTQYF
TGTGCCAGCAGCTTATCGTCCCCCCTCGGTACGCAGTATTTT
>-|TRBV6-5|-|TRBJ1-2
CASSAHLRYGYTF
TGTGCCAGCAGTGCCCACCTTCGGTATGGCTACACCTTC
>-|TRBV4-1|TRBD1|TRBJ2-2
CASSLRGQGDTGELFF
TGCGCCAGCAGCCTTAGGGGACAGGGCGACACCGGGGAGCTGTTTTTT
>-|TRBV5-1|-|TRBJ2-1
CASGDLGRWQFF
TGCGCCAGCGGCGATCTAGGTCGGTGGCAGTTCTTC
>-|TRBV18|TRBD1|TRBJ2-7
CASSPGQGWEQYF
TGTGCCAGCTCACCGGGACAGGGGTGGGAGCAGTACTTC
>-|TRBV19|TRBD1|TRBJ1-4
CASRIAGQSNEKLFF
TGTGCCAGTAGGATCGCGGGACAGTCTAATGAAAAACTGTTTTTT
>-|TRBV30|-|TRBJ2-1
CARTTGTNNEQFF
TGTGCCCGAACCACCGGGACAAACAATGAGCAGTTCTTC
>once|TRBV10-2|-|TRBJ2-7
CASRDGRSYEQYF
TGCGCCAGCAGGGACGGCCGCTCCTACGAGCAGTACTTC
>-|TRBV4-1|-|TRBJ1-1
CASSQDRNEDTEAFF
TGCGCCAGCAGCCAAGACAGGAACGAGGACACTGAAGCTTTCTTT
>once|TRBV7-9|-|TRBJ2-1
CASSLALSSYNEQFF
TGTGCCAGCAGCTTAGCATTGAGCTCCTACAATGAGCAGTTCTTC
>-|TRBV7-9|-|TRBJ2-3
CASSLAPQGSTDTQYF
TGTGCCAGCAGCTTAGCGCCTCAGGGAAGCACAGATACGCAGTATTTT
>-|TRBV10-3|-|TRBJ1-1
CAISGTVEAFF
TGTGCCATCAGTGGGACGGTGGAAGCTTTCTTT
>-|TRBV19|-|TRBJ1-1
CASSATTINLNTEAFF
TGTGCCAGTAGTGCTACGACTATAAATTTGAACACTGAAGCTTTCTTT
>-|TRBV27|-|TRBJ2-7
CASSLSGTGEQYF
TGTGCCAGCAGTTTATCAGGAACGGGGGAGCAGTACTTC
>-|TRBV5-1|TRBD2|TRBJ2-7
CASSPMTGGEQYF
TGCGCCAGCAGCCCAATGACCGGGGGGGAGCAGTACTTC
>few|TRBV30|-|TRBJ1-5
CAWSGGGYQPQHF
TGTGCCTGGAGTGGAGGGGGGTATCAGCCCCAGCATTTT
>-|TRBV2|TRBD1|TRBJ1-3
CASKKQGSSGNTIYF
TGTGCCAGCAAAAAACAGGGGAGCTCTGGAAACACCATATATTTT
>once|TRBV2|TRBD1|TRBJ2-3
CASSEAGTGDQDTQYF
TGTGCCAGCAGTGAAGCGGGGACAGGGGACCAGGATACGCAGTATTTT
>-|TRBV6-5|TRBD2|TRBJ2-1
CASTETSGLRNEQFF
TGTGCCAGCACCGAGACTAGCGGGCTTCGCAATGAGCAGTTCTTC
>-|TRBV20-1|-|TRBJ1-2
CSARRPFGYTF
TGCAGTGCTAGGCGCCCCTTTGGCTACACCTTC
>-|TRBV9|TRBD2|TRBJ2-1
CASSEGLAHNEQFF
TGTGCCAGCAGCGAGGGACTAGCGCACAATGAGCAGTTCTTC
>-|TRBV5-1|-|TRBJ1-5
CASSAEGGVHQPQHF
TGCGCCAGCAGCGCTGAGGGCGGGGTTCATCAGCCCCAGCATTTT
>-|TRBV7-8|TRBD1|TRBJ1-6
CASSLVDRAPLHF
TGTGCCAGCAGCTTAGTCGACAGGGCTCCCCTCCACTTT
>-|TRBV10-3|-|TRBJ2-7
CAISSTSYEQYF
TGTGCCATCAGTAGTACTAGCTACGAGCAGTACTTC
>once|TRBV29-1|-|TRBJ2-2
CSVDLRDTGELFF
TGCAGCGTTGATCTCAGAGACACCGGGGAGCTGTTTTTT
>once|TRBV7-2|-|TRBJ1-1
CASSPWHFGRMNTEAFF
TGTGCCAGCAGCCCTTGGCACTTCGGCCGCATGAACACTGAAGCTTTCTTT
>-|TRBV4-2|TRBD1|TRBJ2-1
CASSQGQDSYNEQFF
TGTGCCAGCAGCCAGGGACAGGACTCCTACAATGAGCAGTTCTTC
>-|TRBV19|TRBD2|TRBJ2-7
CASSISGTSGRMYEQYF
TGTGCCAGTAGTATATCCGGGACTAGCGGGAGGATGTACGAGCAGTACTTC
>few|TRBV21-1|-|TRBJ1-1
CASSKGTENTEAFF
TGTGCCAGCAGCAAGGGGACCGAGAACACTGAAGCTTTCTTT
>-|TRBV28|-|TRBJ2-1
CASRQPLGRSLNEQFF
TGTGCCAGCAGGCAACCACTAGGTCGGAGTTTAAATGAGCAGTTCTTC
>-|TRBV30|-|TRBJ2-7
CAYHMGAYEQYF
TGTGCCTACCACATGGGAGCCTACGAGCAGTACTTC
>-|TRBV5-1|-|TRBJ1-2
CASSLVGDNGYTF
TGCGCCAGCAGCTTGGTCGGAGATAATGGCTACACCTTC
>-|TRBV6-6|-|TRBJ1-5
CASIIGDTFNQPQHF
TGTGCCAGCATTATAGGGGACACCTTTAATCAGCCCCAGCATTTT
>-|TRBV11-2|-|TRBJ2-3
CASSQTRAIPYF
TGTGCCAGCAGTCAGACTAGGGCTATCCCGTATTTT
>-|TRBV6-5|-|TRBJ2-7
CASSSYSVRTYEQYF
TGTGCCAGCAGTTCCTATAGCGTTCGAACCTACGAGCAGTACTTC
>-|TRBV7-9|-|TRBJ1-3
CASSLSGNTIYF
TGTGCCAGCAGCCTCTCTGGAAACACCATATATTTT
>-|TRBV28|-|TRBJ1-3
CASSLSKGRAELKGNTIYF
TGTGCCAGCAGTTTATCCAAGGGAAGGGCAGAGTTGAAAGGAAACACCATATATTTT
>-|TRBV7-7|TRBD2|TRBJ2-7
CASSLASGRSYEQYF
TGTGCTAGCAGCTTAGCTAGCGGGCGCTCCTACGAGCAGTACTTC
>-|TRBV7-9|-|TRBJ1-5
CASSSRQGNQPQHF
TGTGCCAGCAGCTCCCGACAAGGCAATCAGCCCCAGCATTTT
>few|TRBV6-6|-|TRBJ2-7
CASSYSSSDVGPEQYF
TGTGCCAGCAGTTACTCAAGTTCGGACGTGGGGCCCGAGCAGTACTTC
>-|TRBV10-1|TRBD2|TRBJ2-4
CASSEAGGKNIQYF
TGCGCCAGCAGTGAGGCGGGGGGCAAAAACATTCAGTACTTC
>few|TRBV6-5|TRBD1|TRBJ1-1
CASRHDRGSTEAFF
TGTGCCAGCAGGCACGACAGGGGGAGCACTGAAGCTTTCTTT
>-|TRBV19|-|TRBJ2-3
CASSTNRNTQYF
TGTGCCAGTAGTACGAACAGGAATACGCAGTATTTT